A single sample gave rise to the 16 T cell receptor beta chains below, sequenced in a study of CD8 T cells in Susac syndrome. RNA totalling about 0.45 to 1 ug underwent reverse transcription with random hexamers. TCRdb re-called the immunoSEQ multiplex PCR reads through MiXCR, storing one row per CDR3 protein. Among roughly 200,000 distinct CDR3 sequences listed, more than 85% were seen once. The sample was CD4+ T cells from PBMCs. These receptors all come from a human donor with multiple sclerosis.

The rearrangement joins TRBV20-1 to TRBJ1-5; 7 bases fit TRBD1. The V gene's germline CDR1 is DFQATT and CDR2 SNEGSKA (reference sequence). There are 16 residues in the CDR3. The V gene end was trimmed by 6 bases and the J gene end by 4 bases; junction bases not matched to a gene: 15. The CDR3 reads CSARGPPTGINQPQHF. The DNA for the CDR3 is TGCAGTGCAAGGGGACCGCCGACAGGGATTAATCAGCCCCAGCATTTT.

This clonotype was found once. The CDR3 DNA sequence: TGTGCCAGCAGCCGGTCCGGGTCTGGAAACACCATATATTTT. Residues: CASSRSGSGNTIYF. The chain carries TRBV9 and TRBJ1-3; D unresolved. CDR3 size: 14 residues. CDR1 is SGDLS and CDR2 is YYNGEE in the germline V gene. V lost 4 bases to trimming and J lost 1 base, with 9 bases between them.

This chain uses TRBV20-1 with TRBJ2-3, with no clear D. The V end was cut by 3 bases, the J end by 4 bases, with 17 bases between. There are 15 residues in the CDR3. Germline values: CDR1 DFQATT, CDR2 SNEGSKA (reference sequence). CDR3 DNA: TGCAGTGCTAGGATCACCACCACCAGGCCAGATACGCAGTATTTT. Protein product: CSARITTTRPDTQYF.

V gene TRBV29-1 combines with J gene TRBJ1-1, with 8 bases lining up with TRBD1. Germline V gene sequence: CDR1 SQVTM, CDR2 ANQGSEA. This CDR3 region has 13 residues. The J segment lost 3 bases and the V segment lost 3 bases, leaving 3 bases of the junction unmatched. The CDR3: CSVDHRGDTEAFF. CDR3 nucleotide sequence: TGCAGCGTTGATCACAGGGGGGACACTGAAGCTTTCTTT.

The chain employs TRBV7-8 and TRBJ2-5, with 8 nucleotides matching TRBD2. V lost 5 bases, J lost 4 bases, and 9 bases stayed unmatched. The CDR3 consists of 15 residues. CDR1 and CDR2 (germline): SGHVS, FQNEAQ. CDR3 region: CASSHGRAGVETQYF. CDR3 in DNA: TGTGCCAGCAGCCACGGTCGAGCGGGGGTAGAGACCCAGTACTTC.

The chain is built from TRBV3-1 and TRBJ2-5, with 10 bases aligning to TRBD2. The CDR3 contains 16 residues. Germline lookup yields CDR1 LGHDT and CDR2 YNNKEL (reference sequence). V gave up 4 bases and J gave up 5 bases; unmatched junction bases: 10. The CDR3 is CASSPVIAGGEETQYF. CDR3 DNA: TGTGCCAGCAGCCCCGTCATAGCGGGGGGAGAGGAGACCCAGTACTTC.

V and J are TRBV3-1 and TRBJ1-1, with D maybe TRBD1 (5 bases). Between the trimmed V and J ends, which lost 4 bases and 5 bases, there was a span of 14 bases. In germline, CDR1 is LGHDT, CDR2 YNNKEL (reference sequence). This CDR3 spans 14 amino acids. This CDR3 reads CASSLRGAGTEAFF. The CDR3 DNA reads as TGTGCCAGCAGCCTCCGAGGGGCAGGTACTGAAGCTTTCTTT.

V and J are TRBV29-1 and TRBJ1-6, with D possibly matching TRBD1 (6 bases). The CDR3 contains 16 residues. V lost 2 bases, J lost 10 bases, and 21 bases lay in between. Germline V gives CDR1 SQVTM, CDR2 ANQGSEA. CDR3 loop: CSVETGRIGVGSPLHF. CDR3 bases: TGCAGCGTTGAAACAGGGCGGATTGGTGTTGGCTCACCCCTCCACTTT. The full variable domain, completed using reference TRBV29-1 and TRBJ1-6, is SAVISQKPSRDICQRGTSLTIQCQVDSQVTMMFWYRQQPGQSLTLIATANQGSEATYESGFVIDKFPISRPNLTFSTLTVSNMSPEDSSIYLCSVETGRIGVGSPLHFGNGTRLTVT.

This clonotype showed up just once. The chain employs TRBV4-2 and TRBJ2-2, with a tentative D call TRBD2 (6 bases). Germline CDR1 is LGHNA and CDR2 is YNFKEQ. CDR3 length: 15 residues. Trimming cost V 4 bases and J 6 bases, with 15 bases left between them. The CDR3 nucleotides read TGTGCCAGCAGCCTGGAGGAGGGCACGGCCGGGGAGCTGTTTTTT. The encoded protein is CASSLEEGTAGELFF.

V usage is TRBV29-1 and J usage is TRBJ2-7; 7 positions agree with TRBD1. This CDR3 is built from 12 residues. Germline V CDR1 and CDR2: SQVTM, ANQGSEA. V trimming: 6 bases; J trimming: 1 base; junction bases outside the gene matches: 3. Here the CDR3 DNA reads TGCAGCGTGGGACAGCGATCCTACGAGCAGTACTTC. This translates into CSVGQRSYEQYF.

J is TRBJ2-3 and V is TRBV3-1; no clear D gene. Germline assignment: CDR1 LGHDT and CDR2 YNNKEL (reference sequence). V lost 1 base, J lost 5 bases, and 4 bases lay in between. The length of the CDR3 is 12 residues. The CDR3 region has the DNA TGTGCCAGCAGCCAAGTCCAAGATACGCAGTATTTT. Residues: CASSQVQDTQYF.

The rearrangement links TRBV15 to TRBJ2-5, with 9 nucleotides matching TRBD1. The CDR3 totals 16 residues. V lost 3 bases, J lost 2 bases, and 7 bases stayed unmatched. Germline loops: CDR1 LNHNV, CDR2 YYDKDF (reference sequence). CDR3 in DNA: TGTGCCACCAGCAGCGACAAAGGGACAGGGCAAGAGACCCAGTACTTC. It is translated as CATSSDKGTGQETQYF. Combining the CDR3 with reference TRBV15 and TRBJ2-5 gives the whole variable domain DAMVIQNPRYQVTQFGKPVTLSCSQTLNHNVMYWYQQKSSQAPKLLFHYYDKDFNNEADTPDNFQSRRPNTSFCFLDIRSPGLGDTAMYLCATSSDKGTGQETQYFGPGTRLLVL.

The chain couples TRBV14 to TRBJ2-6; no definite D call. The germline gives CDR1 SGHDN, CDR2 FVKESK. The CDR3 is made up of 16 amino acids. The V end was cut by 3 bases, the J end by 0 bases, with 9 bases between. Here the CDR3 reads CASSHNGPSGANVLTF. The CDR3 nucleotides are TGTGCCAGCAGCCATAACGGACCCTCTGGGGCCAACGTCCTGACTTTC.

The chain combines TRBV4-2 with TRBJ1-6; maybe TRBD1 (5 bases). From germline, CDR1 is LGHNA and CDR2 YNFKEQ. The CDR3 has 16 amino acids. Trimming removed 3 bases at V and 8 bases at J, with 17 bases between. The CDR3 DNA sequence: TGTGCCAGCAGCCAGCCGGGGCGGGTGGATGATTCACCCCTCCACTTT. This translates into CASSQPGRVDDSPLHF.

The chain carries TRBV29-1 and TRBJ2-1; TRBD2 matches 13 bases. The germline V gene encodes CDR1 SQVTM and CDR2 ANQGSEA. The J segment lost 4 bases and the V segment lost 7 bases, leaving 7 bases of the junction unmatched. There are 15 residues in the CDR3. In DNA form, the CDR3 reads TGCAGCGGGGGACTAGCGGGGACGATGTACAATGAGCAGTTCTTC. It translates to CSGGLAGTMYNEQFF.

The J gene is TRBJ2-7, the V gene TRBV14; the D gene is possibly TRBD1 (6 bases). V lost 0 bases, J lost 12 bases, and 15 bases lay in between. Per the germline V gene, CDR1 is SGHDN and CDR2 is FVKESK. The CDR3 sequence is 13 residues long. The CDR3 protein is CASSQDRIGGTYF. The CDR3 nucleotides read TGTGCCAGCAGCCAAGATCGTATAGGGGGAACGTACTTC.